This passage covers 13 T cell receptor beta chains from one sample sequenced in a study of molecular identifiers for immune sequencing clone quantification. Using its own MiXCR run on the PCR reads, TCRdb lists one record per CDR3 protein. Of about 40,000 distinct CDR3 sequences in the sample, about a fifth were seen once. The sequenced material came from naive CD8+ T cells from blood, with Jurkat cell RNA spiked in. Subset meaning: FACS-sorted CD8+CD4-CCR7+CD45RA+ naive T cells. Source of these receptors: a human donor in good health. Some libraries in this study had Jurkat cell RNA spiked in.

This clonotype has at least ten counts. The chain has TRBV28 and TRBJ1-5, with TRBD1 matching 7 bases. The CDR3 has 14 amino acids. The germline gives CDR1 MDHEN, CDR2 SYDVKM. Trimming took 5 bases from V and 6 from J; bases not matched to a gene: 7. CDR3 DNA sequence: TGTGCCAGCAGTACCCGACAGGGCGTTCAGCCCCAGCATTTT. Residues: CASSTRQGVQPQHF.

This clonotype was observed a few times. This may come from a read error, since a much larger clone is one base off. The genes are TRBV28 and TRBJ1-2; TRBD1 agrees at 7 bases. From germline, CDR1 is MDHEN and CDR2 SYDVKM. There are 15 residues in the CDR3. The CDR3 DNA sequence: TGTGCCAACAGTTCGACTCCGGGACAGAGACCCGGCTACACCTTC. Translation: CANSSTPGQRPGYTF.

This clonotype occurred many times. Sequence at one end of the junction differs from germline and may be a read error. The chain's CDR3 is CASTSSGIYYEQYF. The CDR3 nucleotides are TGTGCTAGCACGTCCAGCGGGATTTACTACGAGCAGTACTTC. This chain connects TRBV7-7 to TRBJ2-7, with 7 bases fitting TRBD2. Germline V CDR1 and CDR2: SSHAT, FNYEAQ (reference sequence). The CDR3 consists of 14 residues.

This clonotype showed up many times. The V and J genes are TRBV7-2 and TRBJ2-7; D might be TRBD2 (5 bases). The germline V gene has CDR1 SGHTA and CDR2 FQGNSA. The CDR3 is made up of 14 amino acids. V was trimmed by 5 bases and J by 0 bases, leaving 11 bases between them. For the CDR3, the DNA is TGTGCCAGCAGCACGGACTTTAGCTCCTACGAGCAGTACTTC. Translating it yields CASSTDFSSYEQYF. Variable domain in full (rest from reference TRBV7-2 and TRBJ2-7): GAGVSQSPSNKVTEKGKDVELRCDPISGHTALYWYRQSLGQGLEFLIYFQGNSAPDKSGLPSDRFSAERTGGSVSTLTIQRTQQEDSAVYLCASSTDFSSYEQYFGPGTRLTVT.

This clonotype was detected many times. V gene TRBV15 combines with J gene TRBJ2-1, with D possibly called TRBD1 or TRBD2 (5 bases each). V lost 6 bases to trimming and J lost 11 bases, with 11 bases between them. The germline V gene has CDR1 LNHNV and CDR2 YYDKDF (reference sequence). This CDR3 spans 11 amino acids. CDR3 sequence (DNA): TGTGCCACCAGTGGGGGAGTACAGCAGTTCTTC. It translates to CATSGGVQQFF.

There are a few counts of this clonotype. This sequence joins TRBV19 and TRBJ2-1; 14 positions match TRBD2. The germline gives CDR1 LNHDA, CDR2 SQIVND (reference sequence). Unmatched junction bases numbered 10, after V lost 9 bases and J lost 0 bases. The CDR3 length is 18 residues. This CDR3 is CASLGTSGRAYSYNEQFF. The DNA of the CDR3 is TGTGCCAGCCTCGGGACTAGCGGGAGAGCCTACTCCTACAATGAGCAGTTCTTC.

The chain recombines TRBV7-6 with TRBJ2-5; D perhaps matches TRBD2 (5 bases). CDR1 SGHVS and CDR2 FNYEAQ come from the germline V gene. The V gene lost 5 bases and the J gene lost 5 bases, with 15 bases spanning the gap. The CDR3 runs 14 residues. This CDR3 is CASSPWRAEETQYF. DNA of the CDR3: TGTGCCAGCAGCCCATGGCGGGCGGAGGAGACCCAGTACTTC.

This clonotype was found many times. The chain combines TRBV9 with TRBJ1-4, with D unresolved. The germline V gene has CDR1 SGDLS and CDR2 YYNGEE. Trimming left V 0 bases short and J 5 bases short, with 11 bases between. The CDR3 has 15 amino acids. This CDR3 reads CASSVADGLNEKLFF. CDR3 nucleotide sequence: TGTGCCAGCAGCGTAGCCGACGGACTGAATGAAAAACTGTTTTTT.

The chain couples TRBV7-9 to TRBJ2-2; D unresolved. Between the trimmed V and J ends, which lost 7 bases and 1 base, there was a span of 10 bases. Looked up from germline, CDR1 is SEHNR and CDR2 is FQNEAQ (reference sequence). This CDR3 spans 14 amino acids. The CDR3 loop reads CASIKGRNTGELFF. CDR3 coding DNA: TGTGCCAGCATTAAAGGGCGGAACACCGGGGAGCTGTTTTTT.

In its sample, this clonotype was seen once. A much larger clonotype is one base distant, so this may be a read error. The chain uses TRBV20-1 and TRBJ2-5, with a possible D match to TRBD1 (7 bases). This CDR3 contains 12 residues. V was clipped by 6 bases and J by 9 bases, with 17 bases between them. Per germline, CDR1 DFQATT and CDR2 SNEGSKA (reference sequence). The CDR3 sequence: CSATRGEEAQYF. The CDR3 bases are TGCAGTGCCACCAGGGGGGAGGAGGCCCAGTACTTC.

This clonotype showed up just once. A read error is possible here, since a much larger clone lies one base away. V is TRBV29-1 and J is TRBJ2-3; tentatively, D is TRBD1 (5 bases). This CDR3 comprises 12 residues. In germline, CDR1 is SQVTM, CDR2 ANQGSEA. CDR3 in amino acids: CSVVQYTGTQYF. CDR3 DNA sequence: TGCAGCGTTGTTCAGTACACAGGTACGCAGTATTTT.

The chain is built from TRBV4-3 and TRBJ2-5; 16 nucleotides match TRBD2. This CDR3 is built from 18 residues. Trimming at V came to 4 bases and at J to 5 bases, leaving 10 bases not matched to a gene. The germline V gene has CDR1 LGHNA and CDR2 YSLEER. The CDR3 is CASSPGLAGGPGGETQYF. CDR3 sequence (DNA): TGCGCCAGCAGCCCGGGACTAGCGGGAGGGCCGGGAGGGGAGACCCAGTACTTC.

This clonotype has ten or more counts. CDR3 sequence reads: CASSHREGYQYF. CDR3 nucleotide sequence: TGTGCCAGCAGTCATAGGGAGGGATATCAGTACTTC. This chain joins TRBV7-6 and TRBJ2-7, with 7 bases identical to TRBD2. V was pared by 6 bases and J by 10 bases, with 9 bases of the junction left unmatched. The CDR3 is made up of 12 amino acids. Germline V gene data show CDR1 as SGHVS and CDR2 as FNYEAQ.